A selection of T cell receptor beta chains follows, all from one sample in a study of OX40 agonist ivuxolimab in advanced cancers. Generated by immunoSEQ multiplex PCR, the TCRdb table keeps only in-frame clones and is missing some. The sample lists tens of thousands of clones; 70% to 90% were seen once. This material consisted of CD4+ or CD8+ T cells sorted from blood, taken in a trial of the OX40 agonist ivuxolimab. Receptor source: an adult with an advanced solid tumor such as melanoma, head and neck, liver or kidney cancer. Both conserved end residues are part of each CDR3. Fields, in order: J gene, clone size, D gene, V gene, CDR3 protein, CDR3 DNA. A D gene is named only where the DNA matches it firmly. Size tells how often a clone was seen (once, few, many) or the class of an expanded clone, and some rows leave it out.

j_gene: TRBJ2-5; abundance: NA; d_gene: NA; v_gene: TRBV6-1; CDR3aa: CASSSGGTQYF; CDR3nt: TGTGCCAGCAGTTCTGGTGGGACCCAGTACTTC
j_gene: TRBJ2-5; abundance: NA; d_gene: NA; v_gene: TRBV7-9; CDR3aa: CASTYRSHQETQYF; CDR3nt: TGTGCCAGCACCTACAGGAGCCACCAAGAGACCCAGTACTTC
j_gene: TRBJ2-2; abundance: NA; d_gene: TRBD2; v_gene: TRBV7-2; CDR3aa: CASSRSGRATGELFF; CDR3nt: TGTGCCAGCAGCCGAAGCGGGAGGGCTACCGGGGAGCTGTTTTTT
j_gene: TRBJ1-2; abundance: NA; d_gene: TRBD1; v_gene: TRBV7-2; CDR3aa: CASSLAPGQGAGYTF; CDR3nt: TGTGCCAGCAGCTTAGCCCCGGGACAGGGGGCGGGCTACACCTTC
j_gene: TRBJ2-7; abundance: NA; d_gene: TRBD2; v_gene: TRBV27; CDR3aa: CASSLSAGAYEQYF; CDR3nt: TGTGCCAGCAGTTTATCGGCGGGAGCGTACGAGCAGTACTTC
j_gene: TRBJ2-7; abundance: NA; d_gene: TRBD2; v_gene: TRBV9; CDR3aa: CASSPLGSSGMYEQYF; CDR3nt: TGTGCCAGCAGCCCCTTGGGATCTAGCGGGATGTACGAGCAGTACTTC
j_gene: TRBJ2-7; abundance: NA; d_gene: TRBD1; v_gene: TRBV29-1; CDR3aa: CSVEVGLDRDEQYF; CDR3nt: TGCAGCGTTGAAGTGGGGTTAGACAGGGACGAGCAGTACTTC
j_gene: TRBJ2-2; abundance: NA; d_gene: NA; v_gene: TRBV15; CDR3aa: CATSRVGRLNTGELFF; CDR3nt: TGTGCCACCAGCAGAGTGGGACGGTTGAACACCGGGGAGCTGTTTTTT
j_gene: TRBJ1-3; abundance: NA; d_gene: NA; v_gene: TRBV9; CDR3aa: CASSVSGASGNTIYF; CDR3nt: TGTGCCAGCAGCGTAAGTGGAGCCTCTGGAAACACCATATATTTT
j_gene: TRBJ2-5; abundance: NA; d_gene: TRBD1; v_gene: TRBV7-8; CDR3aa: CASSLPNRDRGLGETQYF; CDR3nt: TGTGCCAGCAGCTTACCAAACCGGGACAGGGGGCTGGGGGAGACCCAGTACTTC
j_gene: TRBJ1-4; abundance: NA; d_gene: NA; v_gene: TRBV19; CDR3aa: CASSGREPRNEKLFF; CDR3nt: TGTGCCAGTAGTGGCCGGGAGCCTCGTAATGAAAAACTGTTTTTT
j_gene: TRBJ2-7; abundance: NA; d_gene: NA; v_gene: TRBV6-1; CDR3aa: CASEKTYEQYF; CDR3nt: TGTGCCAGCGAAAAGACCTACGAGCAGTACTTC
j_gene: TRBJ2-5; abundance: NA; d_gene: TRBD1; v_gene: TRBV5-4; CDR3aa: CASSPDRGQGETQYF; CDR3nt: TGTGCCAGCAGCCCCGACAGGGGGCAAGGGGAGACCCAGTACTTC
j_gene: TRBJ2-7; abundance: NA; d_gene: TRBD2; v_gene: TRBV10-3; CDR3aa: CAISAGGSAHEQYF; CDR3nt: TGTGCCATCAGTGCGGGCGGGAGCGCCCACGAGCAGTACTTC
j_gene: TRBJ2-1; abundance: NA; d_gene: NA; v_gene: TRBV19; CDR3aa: CARTGGVRYNEQFF; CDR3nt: TGTGCCAGAACGGGCGGGGTACGCTACAATGAGCAGTTCTTC
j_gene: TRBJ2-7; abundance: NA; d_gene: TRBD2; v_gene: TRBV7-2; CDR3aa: CASSISGSSYEQYF; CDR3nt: TGTGCCAGCAGCATTAGCGGGAGCAGCTACGAGCAGTACTTC
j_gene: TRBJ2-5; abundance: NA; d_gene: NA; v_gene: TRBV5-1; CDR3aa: CASSFPSQGGQETQYF; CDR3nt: TGCGCCAGCAGCTTCCCTTCACAGGGTGGTCAAGAGACCCAGTACTTC
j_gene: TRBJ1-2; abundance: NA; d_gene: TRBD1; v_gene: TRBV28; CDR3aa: CASSPLSAGGLGYTF; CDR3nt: TGTGCCAGCAGCCCCTTGTCGGCAGGGGGATTAGGCTACACCTTC
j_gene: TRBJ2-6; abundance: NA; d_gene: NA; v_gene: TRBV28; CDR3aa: CASKAGANVLTF; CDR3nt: TGTGCCAGCAAAGCTGGGGCCAACGTCCTGACTTTC
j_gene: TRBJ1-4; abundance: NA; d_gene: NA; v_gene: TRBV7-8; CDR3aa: CASSLNRANEKLFF; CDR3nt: TGTGCCAGCAGCTTGAACAGGGCTAATGAAAAACTGTTTTTT
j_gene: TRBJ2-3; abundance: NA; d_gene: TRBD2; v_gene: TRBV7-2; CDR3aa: CASSLVAGGRIDTQYF; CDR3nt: TGTGCCAGCAGCTTAGTAGCGGGGGGGCGGATAGATACGCAGTATTTT
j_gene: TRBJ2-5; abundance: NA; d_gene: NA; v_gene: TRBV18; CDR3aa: CASSPQGPETQYF; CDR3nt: TGTGCCAGCTCACCACAGGGCCCAGAGACCCAGTACTTC
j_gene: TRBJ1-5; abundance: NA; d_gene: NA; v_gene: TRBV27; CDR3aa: CASSLISSQPQHF; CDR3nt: TGTGCCAGCAGTTTAATAAGCTCTCAGCCCCAGCATTTT
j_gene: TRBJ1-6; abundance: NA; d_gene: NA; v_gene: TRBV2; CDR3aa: CASRILDSSNSPLHF; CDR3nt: TGTGCCAGCAGAATCCTGGACAGTTCTAATTCACCCCTCCACTTT
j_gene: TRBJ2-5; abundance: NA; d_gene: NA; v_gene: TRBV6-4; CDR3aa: CASSRDQGETQYF; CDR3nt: TGTGCCAGCAGTAGAGATCAAGGAGAGACCCAGTACTTC
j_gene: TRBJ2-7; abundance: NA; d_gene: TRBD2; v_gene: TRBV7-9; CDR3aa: CASSQQLAGGTYEQYF; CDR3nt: TGTGCCAGCAGCCAACAGTTGGCGGGAGGTACCTACGAGCAGTACTTC
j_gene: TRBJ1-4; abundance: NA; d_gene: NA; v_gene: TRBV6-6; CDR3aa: CASTVVATNEKLFF; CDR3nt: TGTGCCAGCACAGTGGTTGCAACTAATGAAAAACTGTTTTTT
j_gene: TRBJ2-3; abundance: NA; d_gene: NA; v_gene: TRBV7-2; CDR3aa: CASSVRRQDGYTQYF; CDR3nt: TGTGCCAGCAGCGTCCGGAGACAAGACGGGTATACGCAGTATTTT
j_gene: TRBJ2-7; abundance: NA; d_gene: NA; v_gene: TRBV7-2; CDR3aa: CASSSRTNSYEQYF; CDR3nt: TGTGCCAGCAGCTCTAGGACGAACTCCTACGAGCAGTACTTC
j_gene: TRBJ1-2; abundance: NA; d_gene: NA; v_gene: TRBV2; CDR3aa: CASNIGYGYTF; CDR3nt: TGTGCCAGCAACATCGGCTATGGCTACACCTTC
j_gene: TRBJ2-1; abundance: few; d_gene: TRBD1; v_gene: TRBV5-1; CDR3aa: CASSREPGQGYNEQFF; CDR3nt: TGCGCCAGCAGCCGAGAGCCGGGACAGGGGTACAATGAGCAGTTCTTC
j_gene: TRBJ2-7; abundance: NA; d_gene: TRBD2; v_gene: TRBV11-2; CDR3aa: CASSLDRTSGRSLDEQYF; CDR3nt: TGTGCCAGCAGCTTAGACAGGACTAGCGGGAGAAGTTTAGACGAGCAGTACTTC
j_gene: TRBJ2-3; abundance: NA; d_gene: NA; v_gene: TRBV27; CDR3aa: CASSLYGAKDTQYF; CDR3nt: TGTGCCAGCAGTTTATATGGTGCGAAAGATACGCAGTATTTT